The 2 T cell receptor beta chains given below trace back to one sample, sequenced in a study of identical twins. One entry per CDR3 protein, called by TCRdb with MiXCR from the 5' RACE reads. Counted here are some 240,000 distinct CDR3 sequences, 8% to 11% occurring once; the ten biggest clones make up roughly 10%. The sequenced material came from memory T cells sorted from blood. The receptors come from a man in his fifties in good health.

This clonotype was detected a few times. This chain joins TRBV10-3 and TRBJ2-7; TRBD2 might be the D (6 bases). The V end was cut by 6 bases, the J end by 2 bases, with 20 bases between. CDR1 and CDR2 (germline): ENHRY, SYGVKD. The CDR3 sequence is 16 residues long. The CDR3 is CAISGARGTGTYEQYF. The CDR3 DNA reads as TGTGCCATCAGCGGCGCCCGGGGGACGGGGACCTACGAGCAGTACTTC.

Only a few counts were recorded for this clonotype. The V and J genes are TRBV28 and TRBJ2-1, with D perhaps TRBD1 (6 bases). The germline CDR1 and CDR2 sequences are MDHEN and SYDVKM. The CDR3 is 13 residues long. V was pared by 2 bases and J by 8 bases, with 10 bases between. The CDR3 loop reads CASSLRGGDEQFF. CDR3 DNA sequence: TGTGCCAGCAGTTTACGTGGGGGCGATGAGCAGTTCTTC.